A selection of T cell receptor beta chains follows, all from one sample in a study of blood T cell repertoires in COVID-19. The method was immunoSEQ multiplex PCR; TCRdb's version includes in-frame clones alone and lacks a portion of them. Counted here are 84,000 or so clones, approximately 85% occurring once; the ten biggest clones make up 5.5% to 7.5%. Input material: peripheral blood. These receptors all come from a man aged 70-80 years with acute or convalescent COVID-19. Both conserved end residues are part of each CDR3. Each record gives: clone size, J gene, CDR3 length, D gene, V gene, CDR3 protein, CDR3 DNA. D genes are given only for firm matches. Clone size is given for some rows only: seen once, a few or many times, or a class if the clone is expanded.

clone_size: few; j_call: TRBJ1-6; cdr3_length: 14; d_call: NA; v_call: TRBV11-2; cdr3_aa: CASSTESQNSPLHF; cdr3_nt: TGTGCCAGCAGCACAGAGAGTCAGAATTCACCCCTCCACTTT
clone_size: NA; j_call: TRBJ1-6; cdr3_length: 15; d_call: NA; v_call: TRBV5-5; cdr3_aa: CASSRGLSYNSPLHF; cdr3_nt: TGTGCCAGCAGCAGGGGCCTCTCCTATAATTCACCCCTCCACTTT
clone_size: NA; j_call: TRBJ2-7; cdr3_length: 18; d_call: TRBD2; v_call: TRBV27; cdr3_aa: CASSLWGTSGGSAYEQYF; cdr3_nt: TGTGCCAGCAGTTTATGGGGGACTAGCGGGGGGTCCGCCTACGAGCAGTACTTC
clone_size: NA; j_call: TRBJ1-2; cdr3_length: 12; d_call: NA; v_call: TRBV3-1/TRBV3-2; cdr3_aa: CASSPSPGGYTF; cdr3_nt: TGTGCCAGCAGCCCCTCCCCAGGGGGCTACACCTTC
clone_size: once; j_call: TRBJ1-1; cdr3_length: 14; d_call: NA; v_call: TRBV27; cdr3_aa: CASSLARGNTEAFF; cdr3_nt: TGTGCCAGCAGTTTGGCCAGGGGAAACACTGAAGCTTTCTTT
clone_size: once; j_call: TRBJ1-5; cdr3_length: 15; d_call: NA; v_call: TRBV19; cdr3_aa: CASSYAGNSNQPQHF; cdr3_nt: TGTGCCAGTAGCTATGCGGGGAATAGCAATCAGCCCCAGCATTTT
clone_size: NA; j_call: TRBJ2-3; cdr3_length: 15; d_call: NA; v_call: TRBV9; cdr3_aa: CASSVTGREADTQYF; cdr3_nt: TGTGCCAGCAGCGTAACAGGGAGAGAAGCAGATACGCAGTATTTT
clone_size: NA; j_call: TRBJ2-7; cdr3_length: 18; d_call: NA; v_call: TRBV5-8; cdr3_aa: CASSLVPETETYSYEQYF; cdr3_nt: TGTGCCAGCAGCTTGGTCCCAGAAACAGAAACATACTCCTACGAGCAGTACTTC
clone_size: NA; j_call: TRBJ1-5; cdr3_length: 15; d_call: NA; v_call: TRBV5-4; cdr3_aa: CASSQGPDFNQPQHF; cdr3_nt: TGTGCCAGCAGCCAGGGGCCCGATTTCAATCAGCCCCAGCATTTT
clone_size: NA; j_call: TRBJ1-6; cdr3_length: 18; d_call: NA; v_call: TRBV2; cdr3_aa: CASSVRGLPTSYNSPLHF; cdr3_nt: TGTGCCAGCAGTGTCCGGGGACTCCCAACCTCCTATAATTCACCCCTCCACTTT
clone_size: NA; j_call: TRBJ2-3; cdr3_length: 15; d_call: NA; v_call: TRBV18; cdr3_aa: CASSPSAVHTDTQYF; cdr3_nt: TGTGCCAGCTCACCATCAGCGGTCCACACAGATACGCAGTATTTT
clone_size: NA; j_call: TRBJ1-3; cdr3_length: 15; d_call: TRBD1; v_call: TRBV14; cdr3_aa: CASSQGQGAGNTIYF; cdr3_nt: TGTGCCAGCAGCCAAGGACAGGGGGCTGGAAACACCATATATTTT
clone_size: NA; j_call: TRBJ1-5; cdr3_length: 13; d_call: NA; v_call: TRBV10-2; cdr3_aa: CASSGQTNQPQHF; cdr3_nt: TGCGCCAGCTCAGGACAGACAAATCAGCCCCAGCATTTT
clone_size: NA; j_call: TRBJ2-3; cdr3_length: 16; d_call: NA; v_call: TRBV13; cdr3_aa: CASSKRTGRGTDTQYF; cdr3_nt: TGTGCCAGCAGCAAACGGACAGGGAGGGGCACAGATACGCAGTATTTT
clone_size: NA; j_call: TRBJ1-5; cdr3_length: 13; d_call: NA; v_call: TRBV30; cdr3_aa: CAWSTQGNQPQHF; cdr3_nt: TGTGCCTGGAGTACTCAGGGAAACCAGCCCCAGCATTTT
clone_size: NA; j_call: TRBJ2-7; cdr3_length: 13; d_call: NA; v_call: TRBV30; cdr3_aa: CAWNKGLALEQYF; cdr3_nt: TGTGCCTGGAATAAGGGACTCGCTCTCGAGCAGTACTTC
clone_size: NA; j_call: TRBJ1-1; cdr3_length: 17; d_call: TRBD1; v_call: TRBV3-1/TRBV3-2; cdr3_aa: CASSQLDRGLMNTEAFF; cdr3_nt: TGTGCCAGCAGCCAATTAGACAGGGGGCTCATGAACACTGAAGCTTTCTTT
clone_size: NA; j_call: TRBJ1-2; cdr3_length: 14; d_call: NA; v_call: TRBV30; cdr3_aa: CAWIRRGALDGYTF; cdr3_nt: TGTGCCTGGATCAGACGGGGGGCGTTGGATGGCTACACCTTC
clone_size: NA; j_call: TRBJ2-7; cdr3_length: 14; d_call: TRBD2; v_call: TRBV5-6; cdr3_aa: CASTSSSGVYEQYF; cdr3_nt: TGTGCCAGCACCTCGAGTAGCGGGGTCTACGAGCAGTACTTC
clone_size: once; j_call: TRBJ2-2; cdr3_length: 16; d_call: TRBD2; v_call: TRBV6-6; cdr3_aa: CASSLTSGGAPGELFF; cdr3_nt: TGTGCCAGCAGTCTAACTAGCGGGGGGGCCCCCGGGGAGCTGTTTTTT
clone_size: NA; j_call: TRBJ2-7; cdr3_length: 11; d_call: TRBD2; v_call: TRBV6-1; cdr3_aa: CASSERWGGYF; cdr3_nt: TGTGCCAGCAGTGAAAGGTGGGGGGGGTACTTC
clone_size: NA; j_call: TRBJ1-2; cdr3_length: 12; d_call: NA; v_call: TRBV7-2; cdr3_aa: CASSFPQYGYTF; cdr3_nt: TGTGCCAGCAGCTTCCCGCAGTATGGCTACACCTTC
clone_size: NA; j_call: TRBJ1-2; cdr3_length: 15; d_call: TRBD1; v_call: TRBV28; cdr3_aa: CASRTGMLGSYGYTF; cdr3_nt: TGTGCCAGCAGGACAGGGATGCTAGGAAGCTATGGCTACACCTTC
clone_size: NA; j_call: TRBJ1-6; cdr3_length: 17; d_call: NA; v_call: TRBV7-9; cdr3_aa: CASSAPGTNPYNSPLHF; cdr3_nt: TGTGCCAGCAGCGCCCCCGGGACAAACCCTTATAATTCACCCCTCCACTTT